What follows describes a single T cell receptor (beta chain). Its specificity is not known. This record belongs to a study of vaccination effects on CD4 cells after COVID-19. Study at large: With the ViraFEST assay, the study expanded antigen-specific CD4+ T cells using viral peptide pools, then sequenced them.

Clones were read by immunoSEQ multiplex PCR, and TCRdb kept only the in-frame ones, dropping some. The sample has about 40,000 clones; around 73% are singletons. After more than 8 days in culture, the CD4+ T cells were isolated. Vaccine administered to participants consisted of two doses of either BNT162b2 or mRNA-1273. Germline loops: CDR1 SQVTM, CDR2 ANQGSEA. The CDR3 covers 15 residues. Deletions cut 4 bases from V and 5 bases from J, with 18 bases between. The input for sequencing was CD4+ T cells from PBMCs cultured without peptide, taken after COVID-19 vaccination. The sequence was obtained from a human donor who received a COVID-19 vaccine. This chain joins TRBV29-1 and TRBJ1-5; D perhaps matches TRBD1 (5 bases). The CDR3 spells CSVGQGAAGDQPQHF. CDR3 coding DNA: TGCAGCGTTGGTCAAGGGGCAGCGGGGGATCAGCCCCAGCATTTT.